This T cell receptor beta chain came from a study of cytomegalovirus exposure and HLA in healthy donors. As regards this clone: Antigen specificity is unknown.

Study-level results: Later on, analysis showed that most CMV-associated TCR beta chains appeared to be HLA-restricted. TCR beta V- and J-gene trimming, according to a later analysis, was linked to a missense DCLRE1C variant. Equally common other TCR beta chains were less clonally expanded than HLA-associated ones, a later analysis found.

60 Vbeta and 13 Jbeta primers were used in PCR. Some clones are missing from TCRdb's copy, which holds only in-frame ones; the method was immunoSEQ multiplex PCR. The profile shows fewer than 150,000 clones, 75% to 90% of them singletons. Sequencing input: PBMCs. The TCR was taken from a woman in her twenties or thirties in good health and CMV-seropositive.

The CDR3, as DNA: TGCGCCAGCAGCTTTGAAGGGGGCAATCAGCCCCAGCATTTT. Translating it yields CASSFEGGNQPQHF. The chain combines TRBV5-1 with TRBJ1-5; perhaps TRBD1 as D (5 bases). Germline V gene data show CDR1 as SGHRS and CDR2 as YFSETQ. The CDR3 has 14 amino acids. The V end was cut by 2 bases, the J end by 2 bases, with 8 bases between.